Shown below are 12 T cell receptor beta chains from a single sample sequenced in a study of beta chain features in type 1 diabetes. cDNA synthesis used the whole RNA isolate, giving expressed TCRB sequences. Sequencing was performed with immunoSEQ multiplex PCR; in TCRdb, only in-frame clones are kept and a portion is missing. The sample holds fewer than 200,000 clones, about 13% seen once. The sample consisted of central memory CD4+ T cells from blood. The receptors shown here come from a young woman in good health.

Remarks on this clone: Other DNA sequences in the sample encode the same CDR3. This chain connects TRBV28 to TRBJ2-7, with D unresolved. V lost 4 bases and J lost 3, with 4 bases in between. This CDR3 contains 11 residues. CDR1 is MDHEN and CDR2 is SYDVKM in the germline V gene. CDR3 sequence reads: CASSSLYEQYF. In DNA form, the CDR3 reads TGTGCCAGCAGTTCTCTCTACGAGCAGTACTTC. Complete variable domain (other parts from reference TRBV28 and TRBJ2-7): DVKVTQSSRYLVKRTGEKVFLECVQDMDHENMFWYRQDPGLGLRLIYFSYDVKMKEKGDIPEGYSVSREKKERFSLILESASTNQTSMYLCASSSLYEQYFGPGTRLTVT.

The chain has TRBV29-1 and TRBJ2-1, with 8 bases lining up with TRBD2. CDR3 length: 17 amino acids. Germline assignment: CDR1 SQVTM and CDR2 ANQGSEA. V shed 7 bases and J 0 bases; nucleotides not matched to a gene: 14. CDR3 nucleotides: TGCAGCGCCCACTACAGCGGGAGATACCTCTCCTACAATGAGCAGTTCTTC. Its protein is CSAHYSGRYLSYNEQFF.

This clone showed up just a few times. The CDR3 loop reads CASSSIGTGTFPNTEAFF. The CDR3, as DNA: TGCGCCAGCAGCTCCATTGGGACAGGGACTTTTCCGAACACTGAAGCTTTCTTT. The chain carries TRBV5-1 and TRBJ1-1, with TRBD1 matching 9 bases. The ends lost 3 bases at V and 1 base at J; junction bases unmatched: 13. Germline V gene lookup returns CDR1 SGHRS and CDR2 YFSETQ. The CDR3 runs 18 residues.

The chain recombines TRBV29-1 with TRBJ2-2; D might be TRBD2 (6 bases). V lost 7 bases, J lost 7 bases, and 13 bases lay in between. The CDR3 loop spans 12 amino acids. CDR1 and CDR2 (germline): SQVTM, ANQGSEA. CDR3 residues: CSAGLRDGELFF. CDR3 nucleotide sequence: TGCAGCGCGGGACTCCGGGACGGGGAGCTGTTTTTT.

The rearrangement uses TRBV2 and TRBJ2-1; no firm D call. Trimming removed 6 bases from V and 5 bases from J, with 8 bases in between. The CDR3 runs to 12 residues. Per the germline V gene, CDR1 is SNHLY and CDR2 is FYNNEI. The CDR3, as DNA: TGTGCCAGCAGAATGACAAACAATGAGCAGTTCTTC. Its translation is CASRMTNNEQFF.

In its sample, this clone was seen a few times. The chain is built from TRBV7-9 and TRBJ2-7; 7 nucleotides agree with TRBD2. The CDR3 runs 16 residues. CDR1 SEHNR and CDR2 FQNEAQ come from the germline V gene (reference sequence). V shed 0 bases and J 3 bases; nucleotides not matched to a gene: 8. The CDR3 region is CASSLAGGRAYYEQYF. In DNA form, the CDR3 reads TGTGCCAGCAGCTTAGCGGGCGGGAGAGCGTACTACGAGCAGTACTTC.

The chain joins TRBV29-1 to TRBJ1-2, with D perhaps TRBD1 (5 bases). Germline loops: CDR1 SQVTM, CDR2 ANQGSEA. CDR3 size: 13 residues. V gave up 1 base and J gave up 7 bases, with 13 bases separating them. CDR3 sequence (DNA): TGCAGCGTTGAAGGTGCCAGGGCCTCTGGCTACACCTTC. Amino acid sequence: CSVEGARASGYTF.

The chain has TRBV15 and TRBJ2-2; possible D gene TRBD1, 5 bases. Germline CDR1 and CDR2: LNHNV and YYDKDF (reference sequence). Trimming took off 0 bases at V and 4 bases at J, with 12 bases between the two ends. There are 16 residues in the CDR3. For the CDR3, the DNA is TGTGCCACCAGCAGAGATGCAGGGATAGGCACCGGGGAGCTGTTTTTT. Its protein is CATSRDAGIGTGELFF.

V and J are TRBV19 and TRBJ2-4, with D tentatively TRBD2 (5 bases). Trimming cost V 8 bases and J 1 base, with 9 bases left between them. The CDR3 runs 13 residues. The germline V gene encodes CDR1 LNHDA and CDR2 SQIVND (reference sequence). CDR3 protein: CASSWEAKNIQYF. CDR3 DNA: TGTGCCAGTTCATGGGAGGCCAAAAACATTCAGTACTTC.

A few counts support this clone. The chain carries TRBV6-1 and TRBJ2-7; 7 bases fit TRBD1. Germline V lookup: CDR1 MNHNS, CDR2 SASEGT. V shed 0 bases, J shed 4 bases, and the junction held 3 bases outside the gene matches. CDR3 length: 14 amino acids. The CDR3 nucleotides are TGTGCCAGCAGTGAAGCTCACAGGGGTTACGAGCAGTACTTC. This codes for CASSEAHRGYEQYF.

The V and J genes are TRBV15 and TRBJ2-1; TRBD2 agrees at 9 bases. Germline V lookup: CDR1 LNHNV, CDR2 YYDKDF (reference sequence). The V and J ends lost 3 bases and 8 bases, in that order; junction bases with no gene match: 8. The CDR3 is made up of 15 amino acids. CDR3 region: CATSRTSGGGDEQFF. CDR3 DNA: TGTGCCACCAGCAGGACCAGCGGCGGGGGGGATGAGCAGTTCTTC.

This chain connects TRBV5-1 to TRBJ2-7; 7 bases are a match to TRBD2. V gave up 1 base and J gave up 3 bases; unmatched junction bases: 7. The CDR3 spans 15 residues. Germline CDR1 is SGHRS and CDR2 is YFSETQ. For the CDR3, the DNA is TGCGCCAGCAGCTTGTCTACGGGAGGAATCTACGAGCAGTACTTC. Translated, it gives CASSLSTGGIYEQYF.